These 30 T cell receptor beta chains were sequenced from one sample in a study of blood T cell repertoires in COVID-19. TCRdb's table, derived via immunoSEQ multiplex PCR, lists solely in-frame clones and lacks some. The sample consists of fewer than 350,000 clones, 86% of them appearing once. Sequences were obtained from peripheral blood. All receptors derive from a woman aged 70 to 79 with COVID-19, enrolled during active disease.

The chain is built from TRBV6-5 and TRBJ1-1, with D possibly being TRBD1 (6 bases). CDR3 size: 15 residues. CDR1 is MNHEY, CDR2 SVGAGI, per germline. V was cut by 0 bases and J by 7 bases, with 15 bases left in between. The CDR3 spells CASSYSVAGGSEAFF. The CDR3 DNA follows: TGTGCCAGCAGTTACTCGGTTGCTGGGGGCAGTGAAGCTTTCTTT.

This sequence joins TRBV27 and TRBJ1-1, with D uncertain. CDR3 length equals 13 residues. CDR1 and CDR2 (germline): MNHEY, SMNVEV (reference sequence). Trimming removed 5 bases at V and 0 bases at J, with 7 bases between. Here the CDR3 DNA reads TGTGCCAGCAGTAACATATTGAACACTGAAGCTTTCTTT. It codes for CASSNILNTEAFF.

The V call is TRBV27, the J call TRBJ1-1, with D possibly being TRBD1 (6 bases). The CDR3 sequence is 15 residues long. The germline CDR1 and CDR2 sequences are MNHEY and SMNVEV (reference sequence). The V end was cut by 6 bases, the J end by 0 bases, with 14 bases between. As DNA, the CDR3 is TGTGCCAGCAGCCCGAACAGGGTATTGAACACTGAAGCTTTCTTT. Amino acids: CASSPNRVLNTEAFF.

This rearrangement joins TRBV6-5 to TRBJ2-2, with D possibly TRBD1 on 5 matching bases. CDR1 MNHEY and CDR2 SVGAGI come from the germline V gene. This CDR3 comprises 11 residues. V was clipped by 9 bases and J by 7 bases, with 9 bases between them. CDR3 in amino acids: CASQGYGELFF. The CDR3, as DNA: TGTGCCAGTCAGGGCTACGGGGAGCTGTTTTTT.

This CDR3 reads CASSSGTVAYGYTF. The CDR3 nucleotides are TGCGCCAGCAGCTCGGGAACGGTGGCTTATGGCTACACCTTC. The rearrangement uses TRBV5-1 and TRBJ1-2; D is undetermined. The V end was cut by 3 bases, the J end by 5 bases, with 14 bases between. The CDR3 is 14 residues long. Germline loops: CDR1 SGHRS, CDR2 YFSETQ.

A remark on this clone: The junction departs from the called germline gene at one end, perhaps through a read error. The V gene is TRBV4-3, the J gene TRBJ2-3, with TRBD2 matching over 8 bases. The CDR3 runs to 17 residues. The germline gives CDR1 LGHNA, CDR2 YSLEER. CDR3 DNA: TGCGCCAGCAGCGAAGATTTAGCGGGGAATCTAGGAGATACGCAGTATTTT. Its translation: CASSEDLAGNLGDTQYF.

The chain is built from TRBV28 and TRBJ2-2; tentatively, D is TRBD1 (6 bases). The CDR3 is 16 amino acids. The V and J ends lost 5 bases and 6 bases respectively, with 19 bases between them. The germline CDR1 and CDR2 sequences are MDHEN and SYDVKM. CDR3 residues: CASSNYPGVRSGELFF. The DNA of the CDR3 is TGTGCCAGCAGTAACTACCCAGGGGTACGGTCCGGGGAGCTGTTTTTT.

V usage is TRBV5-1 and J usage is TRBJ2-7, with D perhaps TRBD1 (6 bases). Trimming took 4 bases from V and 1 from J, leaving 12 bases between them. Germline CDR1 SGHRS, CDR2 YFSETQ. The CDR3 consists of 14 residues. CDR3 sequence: CASSPGTYSYEQYF. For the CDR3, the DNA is TGCGCCAGCAGCCCCGGGACATATTCCTACGAGCAGTACTTC. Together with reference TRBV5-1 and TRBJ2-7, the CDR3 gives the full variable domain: KAGVTQTPRYLIKTRGQQVTLSCSPISGHRSVSWYQQTPGQGLQFLFEYFSETQRNKGNFPGRFSGRQFSNSRSEMNVSTLELGDSALYLCASSPGTYSYEQYFGPGTRLTVT.

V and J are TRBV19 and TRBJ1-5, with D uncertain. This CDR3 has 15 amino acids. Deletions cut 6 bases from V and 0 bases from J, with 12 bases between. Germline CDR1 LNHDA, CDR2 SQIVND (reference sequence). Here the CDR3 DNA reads TGTGCCAGTAGCCTATCCATCTATAGCAATCAGCCCCAGCATTTT. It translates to CASSLSIYSNQPQHF.

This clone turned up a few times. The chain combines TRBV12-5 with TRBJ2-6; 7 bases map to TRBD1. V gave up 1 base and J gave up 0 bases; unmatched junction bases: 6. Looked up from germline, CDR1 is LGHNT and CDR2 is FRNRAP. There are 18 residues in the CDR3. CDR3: CASGLARDSSSGANVLTF. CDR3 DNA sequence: TGTGCTAGTGGTTTGGCCCGGGACAGCAGCTCTGGGGCCAACGTCCTGACTTTC.

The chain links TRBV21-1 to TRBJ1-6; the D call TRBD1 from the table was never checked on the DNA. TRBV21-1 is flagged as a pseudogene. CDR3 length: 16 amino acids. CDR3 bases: TGTGCCAGCTGTTGGGACAGTAGCTCCTATAATTCACCCCTCCACTTT. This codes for CASCWDSSSYNSPLHF.

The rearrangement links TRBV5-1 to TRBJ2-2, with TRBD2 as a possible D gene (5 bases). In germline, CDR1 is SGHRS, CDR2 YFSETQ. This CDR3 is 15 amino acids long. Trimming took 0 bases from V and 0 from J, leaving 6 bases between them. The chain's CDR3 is CASSLDGANTGELFF. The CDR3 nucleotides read TGCGCCAGCAGCTTGGACGGGGCGAACACCGGGGAGCTGTTTTTT.

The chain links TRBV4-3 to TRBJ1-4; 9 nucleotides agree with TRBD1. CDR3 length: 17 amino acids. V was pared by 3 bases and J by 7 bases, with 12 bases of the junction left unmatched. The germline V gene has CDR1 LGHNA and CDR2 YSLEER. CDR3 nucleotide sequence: TGCGCCAGCAGCCACCCAGATAACCCGGGACAGGGTGAAAAACTGTTTTTT. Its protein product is CASSHPDNPGQGEKLFF.

CDR3 sequence reads: CATSSYGLREKLFF. CDR3 in DNA: TGTGCCACCAGCTCTTATGGGCTACGGGAAAAACTGTTTTTT. V is TRBV15 and J is TRBJ1-4; D not certain. Looked up from germline, CDR1 is LNHNV and CDR2 is YYDKDF (reference sequence). The ends were cut back, 5 bases at V and 8 bases at J, with 15 bases in the middle. The CDR3 has 14 residues.

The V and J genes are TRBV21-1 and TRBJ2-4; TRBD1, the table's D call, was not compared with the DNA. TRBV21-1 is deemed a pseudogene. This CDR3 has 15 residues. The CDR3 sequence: CASSNQGLAKNIQYF. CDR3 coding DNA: TGTGCCAGCAGCAACCAGGGGTTAGCCAAAAACATTCAGTACTTC.

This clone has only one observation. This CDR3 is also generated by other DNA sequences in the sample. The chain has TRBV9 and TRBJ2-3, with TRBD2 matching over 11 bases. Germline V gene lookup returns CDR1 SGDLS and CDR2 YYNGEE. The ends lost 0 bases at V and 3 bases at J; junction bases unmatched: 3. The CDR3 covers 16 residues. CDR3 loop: CASSVVAGGLTDTQYF. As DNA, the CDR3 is TGTGCCAGCAGCGTAGTAGCGGGGGGGCTTACAGATACGCAGTATTTT.

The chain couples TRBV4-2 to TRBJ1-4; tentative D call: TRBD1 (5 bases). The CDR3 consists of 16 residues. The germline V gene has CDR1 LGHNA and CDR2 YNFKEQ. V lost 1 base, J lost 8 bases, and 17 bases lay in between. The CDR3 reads CASSQGVGGVGEKLFF. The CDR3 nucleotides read TGTGCCAGCAGCCAAGGTGTAGGAGGGGTGGGCGAAAAACTGTTTTTT.

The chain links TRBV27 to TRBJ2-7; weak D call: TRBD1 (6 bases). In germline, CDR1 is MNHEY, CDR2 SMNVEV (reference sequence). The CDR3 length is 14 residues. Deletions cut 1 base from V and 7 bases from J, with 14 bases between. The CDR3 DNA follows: TGTGCCAGCAGTTTATATTTACAGGGTAAGGAGCAGTACTTC. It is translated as CASSLYLQGKEQYF.

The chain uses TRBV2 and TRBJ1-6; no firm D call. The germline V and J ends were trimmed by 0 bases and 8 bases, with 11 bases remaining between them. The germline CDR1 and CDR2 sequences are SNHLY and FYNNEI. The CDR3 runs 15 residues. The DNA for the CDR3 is TGTGCCAGCAGTGAAGCGCTGAGGGCGGATTCACCCCTCCACTTT. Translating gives CASSEALRADSPLHF.

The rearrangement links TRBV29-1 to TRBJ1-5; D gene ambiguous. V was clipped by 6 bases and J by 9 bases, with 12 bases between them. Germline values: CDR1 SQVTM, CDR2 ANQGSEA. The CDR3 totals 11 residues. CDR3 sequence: CSVADPGPQHF. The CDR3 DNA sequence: TGCAGCGTGGCGGATCCTGGGCCCCAGCATTTT.

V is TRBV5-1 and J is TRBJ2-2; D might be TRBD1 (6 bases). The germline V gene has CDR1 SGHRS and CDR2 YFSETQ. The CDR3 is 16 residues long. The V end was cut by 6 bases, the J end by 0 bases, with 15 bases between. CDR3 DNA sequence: TGCGCCAGCAATCCTTACGCAGGGGCGAACACCGGGGAGCTGTTTTTT. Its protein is CASNPYAGANTGELFF.

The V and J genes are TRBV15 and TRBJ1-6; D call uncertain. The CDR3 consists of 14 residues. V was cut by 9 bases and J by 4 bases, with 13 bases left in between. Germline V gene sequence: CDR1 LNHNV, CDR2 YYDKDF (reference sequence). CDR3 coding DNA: TGTGCCACGGAGGCTGATCGGTATAATTCACCCCTCCACTTT. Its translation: CATEADRYNSPLHF.

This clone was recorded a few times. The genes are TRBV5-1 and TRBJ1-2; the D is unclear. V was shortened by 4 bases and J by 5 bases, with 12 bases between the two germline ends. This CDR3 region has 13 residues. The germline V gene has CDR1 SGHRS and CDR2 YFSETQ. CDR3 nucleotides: TGCGCCAGCAGCCTCGCGGGCGAATATGGCTACACCTTC. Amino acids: CASSLAGEYGYTF. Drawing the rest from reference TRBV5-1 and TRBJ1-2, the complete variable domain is KAGVTQTPRYLIKTRGQQVTLSCSPISGHRSVSWYQQTPGQGLQFLFEYFSETQRNKGNFPGRFSGRQFSNSRSEMNVSTLELGDSALYLCASSLAGEYGYTFGSGTRLTVV.

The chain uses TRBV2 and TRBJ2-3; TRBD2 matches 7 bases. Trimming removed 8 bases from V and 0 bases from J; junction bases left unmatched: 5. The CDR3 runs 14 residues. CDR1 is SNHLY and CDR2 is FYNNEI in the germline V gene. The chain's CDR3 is CASFRTRSTDTQYF. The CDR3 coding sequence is TGTGCCAGCTTTAGGACTAGGAGCACAGATACGCAGTATTTT. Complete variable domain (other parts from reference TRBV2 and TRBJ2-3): EPEVTQTPSHQVTQMGQEVILRCVPISNHLYFYWYRQILGQKVEFLVSFYNNEISEKSEIFDDQFSVERPDGSNFTLKIRSTKLEDSAMYFCASFRTRSTDTQYFGPGTRLTVL.

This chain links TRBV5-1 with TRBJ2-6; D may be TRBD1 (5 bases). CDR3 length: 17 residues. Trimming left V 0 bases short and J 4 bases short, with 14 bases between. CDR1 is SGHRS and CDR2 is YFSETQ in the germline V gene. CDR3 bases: TGCGCCAGCAGCTTGGTCGCAGGGTTTGCGGGGGCCAACGTCCTGACTTTC. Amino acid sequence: CASSLVAGFAGANVLTF. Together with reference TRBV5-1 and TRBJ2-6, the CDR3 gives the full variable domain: KAGVTQTPRYLIKTRGQQVTLSCSPISGHRSVSWYQQTPGQGLQFLFEYFSETQRNKGNFPGRFSGRQFSNSRSEMNVSTLELGDSALYLCASSLVAGFAGANVLTFGAGSRLTVL.

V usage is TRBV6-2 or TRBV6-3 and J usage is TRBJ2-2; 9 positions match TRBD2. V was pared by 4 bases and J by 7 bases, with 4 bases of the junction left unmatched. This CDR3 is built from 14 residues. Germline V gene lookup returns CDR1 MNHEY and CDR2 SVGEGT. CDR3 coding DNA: TGTGCCAGCAGTTGGACTAGCGAGGACGGGGAGCTGTTTTTT. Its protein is CASSWTSEDGELFF.

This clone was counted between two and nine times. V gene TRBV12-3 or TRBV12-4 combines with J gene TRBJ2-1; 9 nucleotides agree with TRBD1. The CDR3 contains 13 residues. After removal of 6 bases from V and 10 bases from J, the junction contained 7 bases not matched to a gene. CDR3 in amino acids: CASRGTGLQEQFF. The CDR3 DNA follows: TGTGCCAGCAGGGGGACAGGGCTACAGGAGCAGTTCTTC.

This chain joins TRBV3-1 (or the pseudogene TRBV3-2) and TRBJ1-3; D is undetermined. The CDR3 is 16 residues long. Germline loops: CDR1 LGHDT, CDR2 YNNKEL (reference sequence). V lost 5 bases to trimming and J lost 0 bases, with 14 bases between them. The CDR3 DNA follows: TGTGCCAGCAGCAACACCAGAAGTGGCTCTGGAAACACCATATATTTT. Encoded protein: CASSNTRSGSGNTIYF.

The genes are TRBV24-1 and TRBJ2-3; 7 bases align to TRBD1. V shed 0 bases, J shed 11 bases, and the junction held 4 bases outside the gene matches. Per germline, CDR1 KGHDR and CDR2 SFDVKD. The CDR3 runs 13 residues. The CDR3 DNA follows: TGTGCCACCAGTGATTTGGAGGGGGCGAAGCAGTATTTT. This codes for CATSDLEGAKQYF.

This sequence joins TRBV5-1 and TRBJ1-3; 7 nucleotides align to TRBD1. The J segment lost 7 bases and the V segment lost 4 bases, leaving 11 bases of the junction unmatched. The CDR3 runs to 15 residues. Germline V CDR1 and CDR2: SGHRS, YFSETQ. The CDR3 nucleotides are TGCGCCAGCAGCCCCCTCGGACAGGTGGTCAACACCATATATTTT. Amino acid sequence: CASSPLGQVVNTIYF.